Listed below are T cell receptor beta chains from one sample, sequenced in a study of control samples from healthy donors and cancer patients. Sequencing was performed with immunoSEQ multiplex PCR; in TCRdb, only in-frame clones are kept and a portion is missing. The data contain under 15,000 clones, roughly 95% of them singletons. The sequencing input was PBMCs. The receptors were gathered from a man in his sixties or seventies with head and neck cancer. Each CDR3 is given with its conserved first and last residue. A D gene is named only where the DNA matches it firmly. Rows give clone size only sometimes, using once, few, many, or a class for an expanded clone.

TRBD1	TRBV6-1	TRBJ2-1	NA	CASSEAYGTGGLVEQFF	TGTGCCAGCAGTGAAGCGTATGGGACAGGGGGCTTGGTTGAGCAGTTCTTC
TRBD1	TRBV3-1/TRBV3-2	TRBJ1-2	NA	CASSQGTGGAYGYTF	TGTGCCAGCAGCCAAGGGACAGGGGGCGCCTATGGCTACACCTTC
TRBD2	TRBV6-4	TRBJ2-1	NA	CASSANSGSSYNEQFF	TGTGCCAGCAGTGCAAATAGCGGGAGCTCCTACAATGAGCAGTTCTTC
NA	TRBV5-1	TRBJ2-3	once	CASAETRGTDTQYF	TGCGCCAGCGCCGAAACACGAGGCACAGATACGCAGTATTTT
TRBD1	TRBV13	TRBJ1-2	NA	CASSTALQGYGYTF	TGTGCCAGCAGCACAGCCCTACAGGGGTACGGCTACACCTTC
TRBD1	TRBV4-2	TRBJ2-5	NA	CASSRSGQGVSGETQYF	TGTGCCAGCAGCCGAAGCGGACAGGGGGTCTCTGGGGAGACCCAGTACTTC
NA	TRBV19	TRBJ1-1	NA	CASSIAGDTEAFF	TGTGCCAGTAGTATTGCCGGAGACACTGAAGCTTTCTTT
NA	TRBV14	TRBJ2-2	few	CASSQSRSTGELFF	TGTGCCAGCAGCCAGTCCAGGTCCACCGGGGAGCTGTTTTTT
TRBD2	TRBV27	TRBJ2-1	NA	CASSATGTSGVNEQFF	TGTGCCAGCAGTGCTACCGGGACTAGCGGGGTCAATGAGCAGTTCTTC
NA	TRBV21-1	TRBJ1-2	NA	CASRGRGGYTF	TGTGCCAGCAGGGGGCGCGGAGGCTACACCTTC
TRBD2	TRBV7-8	TRBJ2-1	NA	CASRLGLADYNEQFF	TGTGCCAGCAGACTAGGACTAGCGGACTACAATGAGCAGTTCTTC
NA	TRBV30	TRBJ1-2	NA	CAWSLGTLGYTF	TGTGCCTGGAGTCTTGGGACATTAGGCTACACCTTC
NA	TRBV6-5	TRBJ2-2	NA	CASTYSGELFF	TGTGCCAGCACATACAGCGGGGAGCTGTTTTTT
TRBD1	TRBV27	TRBJ1-2	NA	CASSFHRGSAYGYTF	TGTGCCAGCAGTTTCCACAGGGGGTCCGCCTATGGCTACACCTTC
NA	TRBV27	TRBJ1-4	few	CASKMEPQEEKLFF	TGTGCCAGCAAAATGGAACCACAAGAGGAAAAACTGTTTTTT
NA	TRBV18	TRBJ1-1	NA	CASSPYEMGSNTEAFF	TGTGCCAGCTCACCCTATGAAATGGGATCGAACACTGAAGCTTTCTTT
NA	TRBV6-2/TRBV6-3	TRBJ1-1	NA	CASSWARDTEAFF	TGTGCCAGCAGTTGGGCCAGGGACACTGAAGCTTTCTTT
TRBD2	TRBV7-3	TRBJ2-2	NA	CASSLMDSGSNGELFF	TGTGCCAGCAGCTTAATGGATAGCGGGAGTAACGGGGAGCTGTTTTTT
NA	TRBV11-3	TRBJ2-3	NA	CASSLGFSVADTQYF	TGTGCCAGCAGCTTGGGCTTTAGCGTCGCAGATACGCAGTATTTT
NA	TRBV6-5	TRBJ2-6	NA	CASSYFRAGANVLTF	TGTGCCAGCAGTTACTTCCGGGCTGGGGCCAACGTCCTGACTTTC
TRBD2	TRBV27	TRBJ2-5	NA	CASSTFSGGGQETQYF	TGTGCCAGCAGTACGTTTAGCGGGGGGGGGCAAGAGACCCAGTACTTC
NA	TRBV5-6	TRBJ2-4	NA	CASSVRQVAKNIQYF	TGTGCCAGCAGCGTTCGACAGGTAGCCAAAAACATTCAGTACTTC
NA	TRBV27	TRBJ2-7	NA	CASSGAGRSPYEQYF	TGTGCCAGCAGTGGAGCGGGTCGGAGTCCTTACGAGCAGTACTTC
NA	TRBV18	TRBJ2-3	once	CASSPGGTVVTDTQYF	TGTGCCAGCTCACCGGGCGGGACAGTGGTCACAGATACGCAGTATTTT
NA	TRBV5-1	TRBJ2-7	NA	CASSLDPASEQYF	TGCGCCAGCAGCTTGGACCCAGCCTCCGAGCAGTACTTC
NA	TRBV6-5	TRBJ1-4	NA	CASSRQLVNEKLFF	TGTGCCAGCAGTCGACAGCTAGTTAATGAAAAACTGTTTTTT
NA	TRBV28	TRBJ1-3	NA	CASSPPGQGSGNTIYF	TGTGCCAGCAGTCCGCCGGGGCAGGGGTCTGGAAACACCATATATTTT
NA	TRBV6-5	TRBJ1-6	NA	CASSLDSYNSPLHF	TGTGCCAGCAGTCTCGACTCGTATAATTCACCCCTCCACTTT
TRBD1	TRBV7-9	TRBJ1-3	NA	CVSSLMGQRSGNTIYF	TGTGTCAGCAGCTTAATGGGACAGCGCTCTGGAAACACCATATATTTT
TRBD1	TRBV6-5	TRBJ2-2	NA	CASSYSTGVPGELFF	TGTGCCAGCAGTTACTCGACAGGGGTGCCCGGGGAGCTGTTTTTT
TRBD1	TRBV5-1	TRBJ2-7	NA	CASSLPGQHYEQYF	TGCGCCAGCAGCTTACCGGGACAGCACTACGAGCAGTACTTC
TRBD1	TRBV7-3	TRBJ2-5	once	CASSFGDSETQYF	TGTGCCAGCAGCTTTGGGGACAGCGAGACCCAGTACTTC
TRBD1	TRBV27	TRBJ2-7	NA	CASSPSRDSFPYEQYF	TGTGCCAGCTCCCCTAGCCGGGACAGCTTCCCTTACGAGCAGTACTTC
NA	TRBV19	TRBJ1-2	once	CASSVPGEWKGYTF	TGTGCCAGTAGTGTCCCAGGGGAATGGAAAGGCTACACCTTC
NA	TRBV28	TRBJ2-2	NA	CASSFQGSTGELFF	TGTGCCAGCAGTTTCCAGGGTAGTACCGGGGAGCTGTTTTTT
TRBD1	TRBV2	TRBJ2-7	NA	CASSGGTGGSYEQYF	TGTGCCAGCAGCGGAGGGACAGGGGGCTCCTACGAGCAGTACTTC
TRBD2	TRBV10-1	TRBJ2-5	once	CASSDRTSGTGTQYF	TGCGCCAGCAGTGACCGGACTAGCGGGACCGGGACCCAGTACTTC
NA	TRBV21-1	TRBJ2-5	NA	CASSIGLRQGVVNRETQYF	TGTGCCAGCAGCATAGGCTTACGACAGGGGGTTGTGAACAGAGAGACCCAGTACTTC
NA	TRBV3-1/TRBV3-2	TRBJ1-3	NA	CASSSVDLHARNIIYF	TGTGCCAGCAGCTCTGTGGATCTACACGCACGAAACATCATATATTTT